The 21 T cell receptor beta chains below all came from one sample that was sequenced in a study (dated by TCRdb to between 2014 and 2017). The method behind the library was 5' RACE. Reads for this sample came from an Illumina MiSeq. The public reads were reanalyzed by TCRdb: fastp trimming at Q25, MiXCR alignment, in-frame beta chains only. All rows with the same CDR3 protein become a single entry with the most common DNA and genes. For this sample the table gives approximately 41,000 distinct CDR3 sequences, of which just under 30% were detected only once. The ten biggest clones cover around 3.5% of the sample. Sequenced input: memory CD4+ T cells sorted from a lymph node. The sample's cell subset or site label is to be understood as: memory CD4+ T cells, CD4+CD45RO+CD25-. Receptors were obtained from a female donor with breast cancer.

This clonotype was seen a few times. The chain employs TRBV3-1 and TRBJ2-1; D uncertain. Trimming pared 4 bases from V and 11 bases from J, leaving 12 bases between. This CDR3 spans 12 amino acids. Germline V lookup: CDR1 LGHDT, CDR2 YNNKEL (reference sequence). This CDR3 is CASSPGRPQQFF. CDR3 coding DNA: TGTGCCAGCAGCCCCGGAAGGCCACAGCAGTTCTTC.

This clonotype was seen at least ten times. V is TRBV7-9 and J is TRBJ2-2, with 7 nucleotides matching TRBD1. Germline V gene lookup returns CDR1 SEHNR and CDR2 FQNEAQ (reference sequence). The CDR3 covers 14 residues. V was pared by 5 bases and J by 7 bases, with 7 bases of the junction left unmatched. The DNA of the CDR3 is TGTGCCAGCAGCGCCTACAGGGACAGCGGGGAGCTGTTTTTT. This gives the protein CASSAYRDSGELFF.

The rearrangement joins TRBV7-6 to TRBJ2-5; D gene ambiguous. This CDR3 spans 13 amino acids. V lost 3 bases, J lost 0 bases, and 5 bases lay in between. Germline-derived CDR1 and CDR2 are SGHVS and FNYEAQ. In DNA form, the CDR3 reads TGTGCCAGCAGCTTTGGTAACCAAGAGACCCAGTACTTC. Residues: CASSFGNQETQYF. Together with reference TRBV7-6 and TRBJ2-5, the CDR3 gives the full variable domain: GAGVSQSPRYKVTKRGQDVALRCDPISGHVSLYWYRQALGQGPEFLTYFNYEAQQDKSGLPNDRFSAERPEGSISTLTIQRTEQRDSAMYRCASSFGNQETQYFGPGTRLLVL.

This clonotype was recorded only once. This chain uses TRBV20-1 with TRBJ1-2; maybe TRBD1 (6 bases). The CDR3 totals 13 residues. V was clipped by 4 bases and J by 3 bases, with 12 bases between them. Germline values: CDR1 DFQATT, CDR2 SNEGSKA (reference sequence). The CDR3 protein is CSAKGGGDYGYTF. The CDR3, as DNA: TGCAGTGCTAAGGGGGGGGGGGACTATGGCTACACCTTC.

The rearrangement uses TRBV6-5 and TRBJ2-7; 13 bases line up with TRBD2. V shed 6 bases, J shed 5 bases, and the junction held 22 bases outside the gene matches. CDR3 length: 20 amino acids. Germline-derived CDR1 and CDR2 are MNHEY and SVGAGI. DNA of the CDR3: TGTGCCAGCAGCCAACCCAGGGGACTAGCGGGACCCCCGGAGATCCACGAGCAGTACTTC. As protein: CASSQPRGLAGPPEIHEQYF.

The sample holds a few counts of this clonotype. The V and J genes are TRBV7-9 and TRBJ2-2, with a tentative D call TRBD1 (6 bases). Trimming pared 1 base from V and 3 bases from J, leaving 9 bases between. Germline V gene lookup returns CDR1 SEHNR and CDR2 FQNEAQ (reference sequence). The CDR3 length is 15 residues. The CDR3 region has the DNA TGTGCCAGCAGCTTAGGCTACAGGGACACCGGGGAGCTGTTTTTT. Translation gives CASSLGYRDTGELFF.

This chain links TRBV3-1 with TRBJ2-6; no clear D gene. This CDR3 comprises 16 residues. Between the trimmed V and J ends, which lost 4 bases and 0 bases, there was a span of 10 bases. Germline V gene lookup returns CDR1 LGHDT and CDR2 YNNKEL (reference sequence). Here the CDR3 reads CASSRDIPSGANVLTF. The DNA for the CDR3 is TGTGCCAGCAGCCGTGATATCCCCTCTGGGGCCAACGTCCTGACTTTC.

The V gene is TRBV7-2, the J gene TRBJ2-7, with 7 bases lining up with TRBD1. J gave up 3 bases and V 1 base, and 6 bases lay outside the gene matches. The CDR3 is 15 amino acids. Per the germline V gene, CDR1 is SGHTA and CDR2 is FQGNSA. DNA for the CDR3: TGTGCCAGCAGCTTAGTATCGGGACAGATCTACGAGCAGTACTTC. Amino acids: CASSLVSGQIYEQYF.

This clonotype was found many times. The rearrangement joins TRBV6-1 to TRBJ1-2; D unclear. Germline V gene lookup returns CDR1 MNHNS and CDR2 SASEGT. Trimming took 0 bases from V and 8 from J, leaving 16 bases between them. CDR3 length: 15 residues. DNA of the CDR3: TGTGCCAGCAGTGAAGCGCTTCTACCCTCGGAGGGCTACACCTTC. It encodes CASSEALLPSEGYTF.

This clonotype was detected a few times. This chain connects TRBV7-9 to TRBJ2-5, with D hard to call. This CDR3 is built from 11 residues. Deletions cut 8 bases from V and 9 bases from J, with 13 bases between. Germline CDR1 is SEHNR and CDR2 is FQNEAQ (reference sequence). CDR3 coding DNA: TGTGCCAGCGGACCAGACTTGTCCCAGTACTTC. This sequence encodes CASGPDLSQYF. The full variable domain, rest sourced from reference TRBV7-9 and TRBJ2-5, is DTGVSQNPRHKITKRGQNVTFRCDPISEHNRLYWYRQTLGQGPEFLTYFQNEAQLEKSRLLSDRFSAERPKGSFSTLEIQRTEQGDSAMYLCASGPDLSQYFGPGTRLLVL.

This clonotype occurred a few times. The gene calls are TRBV6-5 and TRBJ1-5; D is possibly TRBD1 (5 bases). CDR1 is MNHEY, CDR2 SVGAGI, per germline. There are 12 residues in the CDR3. The ends were cut back, 6 bases at V and 7 bases at J, with 10 bases in the middle. For the CDR3, the DNA is TGTGCCAGCAGGGGGCGGGGGCAGCCCCAGCATTTT. It yields the protein CASRGRGQPQHF.

This clonotype came up many times. The rearrangement uses TRBV5-1 and TRBJ2-7; 7 bases line up with TRBD2. Germline V gives CDR1 SGHRS, CDR2 YFSETQ. V gave up 5 bases and J gave up 0 bases; unmatched junction bases: 5. This CDR3 contains 14 residues. The CDR3, as DNA: TGCGCCAGCAGGTCCGGGACTACCTCCTACGAGCAGTACTTC. This encodes CASRSGTTSYEQYF.

V is TRBV7-9 and J is TRBJ1-4; no reliable D call. The ends were cut back, 2 bases at V and 8 bases at J, with 15 bases in the middle. There are 15 residues in the CDR3. Looked up from germline, CDR1 is SEHNR and CDR2 is FQNEAQ (reference sequence). The CDR3 region has the DNA TGTGCCAGCAGCTTAAAATCCTCCGCCTTGGAAAAACTGTTTTTT. It codes for CASSLKSSALEKLFF.

Notes on this clonotype: The conserved phenylalanine or tryptophan is not found at the CDR3 terminus, so this likely reflects a read error. It is unclear where the CDR3 begins or ends on the DNA, so no DNA is shown, and the CDR3 is as TCRdb lists it. CDR3 sequence reads: CASSLSGGHRNEQLL. The chain has TRBV7-8 and TRBJ2-1; the table assigns TRBD1, which was not confirmed against the DNA. Germline V lookup: CDR1 SGHVS, CDR2 FQNEAQ. The CDR3 totals 15 residues, both ends included.

The chain employs TRBV9 and TRBJ1-3, with D unresolved. Deletions cut 3 bases from V and 0 bases from J, with 10 bases between. Germline loops: CDR1 SGDLS, CDR2 YYNGEE. There are 15 residues in the CDR3. The CDR3 spells CASSAGRDSGNTIYF. CDR3 in DNA: TGTGCCAGCAGCGCAGGCCGGGACTCTGGAAACACCATATATTTT.

In regard to this clonotype: This may arise from a read error, as a much more abundant clone is one base away. This chain links TRBV12-3 or TRBV12-4 with TRBJ2-5; no clear D. CDR3 length: 13 amino acids. The CDR3 bases are TGTGCCAGCAGTTTCGCGGCGCAAGAGGCCCAGTACTTC. This encodes CASSFAAQEAQYF.

A few counts support this clonotype. The chain has TRBV7-2 and TRBJ2-5, with D possibly matching TRBD1 (6 bases). The length of the CDR3 is 15 residues. Per germline, CDR1 SGHTA and CDR2 FQGNSA. V lost 2 bases to trimming and J lost 4 bases, with 14 bases between them. The CDR3 is CASSLIKGVGETQYF. CDR3 nucleotide sequence: TGTGCCAGCAGCTTAATTAAGGGGGTGGGAGAGACCCAGTACTTC.

This clonotype was counted a few times. The CDR3 is CASSPGAPSTYEQYF. The CDR3 DNA reads TGTGCCAGCAGCCCCGGTGCACCCTCAACCTACGAGCAGTACTTC. The chain links TRBV3-1 to TRBJ2-7; D unresolved. The CDR3 covers 15 residues. The V gene's germline CDR1 is LGHDT and CDR2 YNNKEL (reference sequence). The V end was cut by 4 bases, the J end by 2 bases, with 15 bases between.

This chain uses TRBV20-1 with TRBJ2-3; no firm D call. Germline CDR1 DFQATT, CDR2 SNEGSKA (reference sequence). CDR3 length: 13 residues. Trimming took off 2 bases at V and 3 bases at J, with 9 bases between the two ends. CDR3 region: CSARKSETDTQYF. As DNA, the CDR3 is TGCAGTGCTAGAAAGAGCGAGACAGATACGCAGTATTTT.

In the case of this clonotype: Being one base from a much bigger clone, this may be a read error. The rearrangement links TRBV4-1 to TRBJ2-2; D unresolved. CDR1 and CDR2 from the germline V gene are MGHRA and YSYEKL. This CDR3 comprises 14 residues. CDR3 sequence reads: CASSPTEPNQELVF. The CDR3 nucleotides are TGCGCCAGCAGCCCAACGGAACCGAACCAGGAGCTGGTTTTT.

V usage is TRBV5-1 and J usage is TRBJ1-1; 7 bases align to TRBD1. Germline CDR1 and CDR2: SGHRS and YFSETQ. This CDR3 region has 15 residues. V was clipped by 1 base and J by 6 bases; unmatched bases: 9. The CDR3 reads CASSLIPTGSAEAFF. Written as DNA, the CDR3 is TGCGCCAGCAGCTTGATCCCGACAGGGTCCGCTGAAGCTTTCTTT.